The 15 T cell receptor beta chains below come from one sample, sequenced in a study of human T cells and chemical hapten exposure. Described time point: patch test 1, 2 weeks after DPC sensitization. The treatment is: therapeutic diphenylcyclopropenone sensitization with weekly scalp DPC. TCRdb reprocessed the RACE reads via MiXCR and lists one record per CDR3 protein. Of some 82,000 distinct CDR3 sequences listed, around 10% are singletons. Source: whole blood, taken in connection with sensitization to the hapten diphenylcyclopropenone (DPC). The receptors here all came from a woman in her 50s with alopecia areata. Some clones in this sample may be carry-over from other donors' samples.

This clonotype was recorded a few times. The CDR3 protein is CASSGTPSGAFF. CDR3 DNA sequence: TGTGCCAGCAGTGGGACACCCTCTGGAGCTTTCTTT. The chain links TRBV6-2 or TRBV6-3 to TRBJ1-1, with TRBD1 as a possible D gene (6 bases). The CDR3 is 12 residues long. Per germline, CDR1 MNHEY and CDR2 SVGEGT. V lost 5 bases, J lost 10 bases, and 14 bases lay in between.

The chain links TRBV3-1 to TRBJ1-2; D not resolved. Trimming removed 4 bases at V and 8 bases at J, with 14 bases between. Germline-derived CDR1 and CDR2 are LGHDT and YNNKEL (reference sequence). CDR3 length equals 13 residues. In DNA, the CDR3 is TGTGCCAGCAGCCGAGGACCTTCGGGAGGCTACACCTTC. It translates to CASSRGPSGGYTF.

The chain has TRBV5-1 and TRBJ2-2; D unresolved. V was clipped by 0 bases and J by 0 bases, with 6 bases between them. This CDR3 contains 15 residues. Germline CDR1 SGHRS, CDR2 YFSETQ. The CDR3 here is CASSLGRSNTGELFF. The CDR3 coding sequence is TGCGCCAGCAGCTTGGGCAGATCGAACACCGGGGAGCTGTTTTTT.

CDR3 loop: CASSRETNQPQHF. In DNA form, the CDR3 reads TGTGCCAGCAGTCGGGAGACCAATCAGCCCCAGCATTTT. The chain combines TRBV12-3 or TRBV12-4 with TRBJ1-5; D call uncertain. The CDR3 totals 13 residues. V lost 5 bases and J 3 bases, leaving 8 bases between the germline ends.

In regard to this clonotype: A read error is possible here, since a much larger clone lies one base away. This is likely a read error, given that the CDR3 carries no conserved phenylalanine or tryptophan at its end. V usage is TRBV10-2 and J usage is TRBJ2-5; D is uncertain. The germline V gene encodes CDR1 WSHSY and CDR2 SAAADI. The CDR3 totals 12 residues. V was pared by 3 bases and J by 5 bases, with 7 bases between. The CDR3 reads CASSEEFETQYS. CDR3 sequence (DNA): TGCGCCAGCAGTGAAGAATTTGAGACCCAGTACTCC.

V usage is TRBV6-6 and J usage is TRBJ1-1; D is unclear. The germline V gene encodes CDR1 MNHNY and CDR2 SVGAGI (reference sequence). V lost 6 bases and J 1 base, leaving 15 bases between the germline ends. This CDR3 contains 15 residues. In DNA, the CDR3 is TGTGCCAGCAGGCCATTTACCGGGAGGAACACTGAAGCTTTCTTT. Translated, it gives CASRPFTGRNTEAFF.

V usage is TRBV19 and J usage is TRBJ1-2; 8 nucleotides align to TRBD1. The CDR3 sequence is 13 residues long. The V gene end was trimmed by 3 bases and the J gene end by 8 bases; junction bases not matched to a gene: 5. Germline V gene lookup returns CDR1 LNHDA and CDR2 SQIVND (reference sequence). The CDR3 sequence: CASSMPGGLGYTF. The CDR3 DNA is TGTGCCAGTAGTATGCCAGGGGGCCTGGGCTACACCTTC.

The sample holds many counts of this clonotype. V is TRBV11-2 and J is TRBJ1-2, with D possibly matching TRBD1 (6 bases). This CDR3 region has 12 residues. Germline CDR1 reads SGHAT; CDR2 reads FQNNGV. V was pared by 3 bases and J by 7 bases, with 9 bases between. DNA for the CDR3: TGTGCCAGCAGCTTTGACAGGCGTGGCTACACCTTC. The encoded protein is CASSFDRRGYTF. The complete variable domain, with remaining parts taken from reference TRBV11-2 and TRBJ1-2, reads EAGVAQSPRYKIIEKRQSVAFWCNPISGHATLYWYQQILGQGPKLLIQFQNNGVVDDSQLPKDRFSAERLKGVDSTLKIQPAKLEDSAVYLCASSFDRRGYTFGSGTRLTVV.

The sample holds many counts of this clonotype. The chain uses TRBV2 and TRBJ1-2, with D uncertain. Germline V gives CDR1 SNHLY, CDR2 FYNNEI. Between the trimmed V and J ends, which lost 3 bases and 3 bases, there was a span of 8 bases. The CDR3 covers 13 residues. DNA of the CDR3: TGTGCCAGCAGTGAGTCCACTTACTATGGCTACACCTTC. Its protein is CASSESTYYGYTF.

In this sample, this clonotype turned up many times. This sequence joins TRBV12-3 or TRBV12-4 and TRBJ1-5, with D perhaps matching TRBD1 (5 bases). This CDR3 is built from 14 residues. Trimming cost V 3 bases and J 1 base, with 7 bases left between them. The CDR3: CASSLAGSNQPQHF. The CDR3 DNA reads as TGTGCCAGCAGTTTGGCAGGGAGCAATCAGCCCCAGCATTTT.

The table lists this clonotype with many counts. V is TRBV7-9 and J is TRBJ2-3, with D hard to call. This CDR3 comprises 16 residues. The germline V gene encodes CDR1 SEHNR and CDR2 FQNEAQ (reference sequence). Trimming took 2 bases from V and 0 from J, leaving 12 bases between them. CDR3 coding DNA: TGTGCCAGCAGCTTAATTGGGCACCCTAGCACAGATACGCAGTATTTT. Protein: CASSLIGHPSTDTQYF.

With regard to this clonotype: This sequence may be a read error, since a much larger clone differs from it by one base. The chain couples TRBV11-2 to TRBJ2-5; no definite D call. CDR1 is SGHAT and CDR2 is FQNNGV in the germline V gene. The CDR3 consists of 13 residues. CDR3 DNA: TGTGCCAGCAGCTTAGACCTGGAAGAGACCCTGTACTTC. Amino acids: CASSLDLEETLYF.

In this sample, this clonotype turned up a few times. The CDR3 region has the DNA TGTGCCAGCAGCTTATTGAGCGGCGGAGATACGCAGTATTTT. Its translation: CASSLLSGGDTQYF. The V call is TRBV7-9, the J call TRBJ2-3, with D perhaps TRBD2 (5 bases). CDR1 SEHNR and CDR2 FQNEAQ come from the germline V gene (reference sequence). Trimming left V 2 bases short and J 5 bases short, with 11 bases between. This CDR3 has 14 residues.

The genes are TRBV30 and TRBJ1-1; no clear D. Trimming left V 0 bases short and J 3 bases short, with 2 bases between. This CDR3 has 11 amino acids. Germline V lookup: CDR1 GTSNPN, CDR2 SVGIG (reference sequence). CDR3 nucleotides: TGTGCCTGGAGTGTCGACACTGAAGCTTTCTTT. Protein sequence: CAWSVDTEAFF.

Ten or more counts support this clonotype. The V call is TRBV20-1, the J call TRBJ1-5; no clear D. V shed 3 bases and J shed 4 bases, with 13 bases lying between them. Germline CDR1 DFQATT, CDR2 SNEGSKA (reference sequence). This CDR3 spans 14 amino acids. The CDR3 DNA reads TGCAGTGCTAGTGCCTTTGTGAGGAATCAGCCCCAGCATTTT. This gives the protein CSASAFVRNQPQHF.